One and the same sample provided the 10 T cell receptor beta chains below, sequenced in a study of Tregs in tolerant kidney transplant recipients. Libraries were prepared by immunoSEQ multiplex PCR; TCRdb keeps only in-frame clonotypes and omits some of them. The top ten hold around 3% of the sample, which has about 19,000 clones, around 71% seen once. Their antigens are not known. The sequenced sample was Tregs from blood cultured with allogeneic cells. These TCRs come from a human donor in good health.

The chain uses TRBV27 and TRBJ1-2, with a tentative D call TRBD1 (6 bases). V was shortened by 1 base and J by 7 bases, with 16 bases between the two germline ends. The germline CDR1 and CDR2 sequences are MNHEY and SMNVEV (reference sequence). This CDR3 is 15 amino acids long. The CDR3 nucleotides are TGTGCCAGCAGTTTATTCCCGGGGGCGGGTTCTGGCTACACCTTC. Translated: CASSLFPGAGSGYTF.

The chain joins TRBV11-3 to TRBJ2-1; 10 nucleotides agree with TRBD1. The V segment lost 5 bases and the J segment 4 bases; nucleotides outside the gene matches: 5. Germline CDR1 is SGHNT and CDR2 is YENEEA. The CDR3 has 15 residues. The CDR3 spells CASSPQGQGYNEQFF. The CDR3, as DNA: TGTGCCAGCAGCCCACAGGGACAGGGGTACAATGAGCAGTTCTTC.

As for this clone: Other DNA sequences of this sample code for an identical CDR3. For the CDR3, the DNA is TGTGCCAGCAGCTTAGGGGGAAGGAACACTGAAGCTTTCTTT. Residues: CASSLGGRNTEAFF. V and J are TRBV11-3 and TRBJ1-1; no clear D. The germline gives CDR1 SGHNT, CDR2 YENEEA. V was shortened by 1 base and J by 1 base, with 7 bases between the two germline ends. The length of the CDR3 is 14 residues.

The genes are TRBV15 and TRBJ2-3, with D maybe TRBD2 (7 bases). Trimming took 0 bases from V and 0 from J, leaving 16 bases between them. CDR1 and CDR2 from the germline V gene are LNHNV and YYDKDF (reference sequence). The CDR3 totals 18 residues. CDR3 sequence (DNA): TGTGCCACCAGCAGAGATTACGGGGGGCGAACGAGCACAGATACGCAGTATTTT. It yields the protein CATSRDYGGRTSTDTQYF.

Comments on this clone: Different DNA sequences within this sample yield the same CDR3. J is TRBJ1-5 and V is TRBV18; TRBD1 aligns across 8 bases. V was clipped by 6 bases and J by 4 bases; unmatched bases: 8. Germline CDR1 is KGHSH and CDR2 is LQKENI. The CDR3 extends over 15 amino acids. CDR3: CASSPGQGRNQPQHF. The CDR3 DNA is TGTGCCAGCTCCCCCGGACAGGGTAGGAATCAGCCCCAGCATTTT.

This clone showed up just a few times. This sequence joins TRBV29-1 and TRBJ2-7; D may match TRBD1 or TRBD2 (5 bases each). Per the germline V gene, CDR1 is SQVTM and CDR2 is ANQGSEA. V dropped 3 bases and J dropped 0 bases, with 9 bases sitting between them. The CDR3 sequence is 13 residues long. Here the CDR3 DNA reads TGCAGCGTTGAGTGGGGGTCCTCCTACGAGCAGTACTTC. Amino acids: CSVEWGSSYEQYF.

The chain joins TRBV7-6 to TRBJ1-3; 7 bases match TRBD1. The V and J ends lost 1 base and 6 bases, in that order; junction bases with no gene match: 9. Germline V lookup: CDR1 SGHVS, CDR2 FNYEAQ. The CDR3 consists of 16 residues. CDR3 amino acids: CASSLEGRGRSNTIYF. The CDR3 DNA reads as TGTGCCAGCAGCTTAGAGGGCAGGGGGAGATCAAACACCATATATTTT.

The chain joins TRBV6-6 to TRBJ2-7, with TRBD1 matching 11 bases. The CDR3 has 15 amino acids. J gave up 7 bases and V 5 bases, and 10 bases lay outside the gene matches. The germline V gene encodes CDR1 MNHNY and CDR2 SVGAGI (reference sequence). The CDR3 sequence: CASSAPGQGELEQYF. The CDR3 nucleotides are TGTGCCAGCAGTGCACCGGGACAGGGGGAATTAGAGCAGTACTTC.

The genes are TRBV9 and TRBJ1-3, with D possibly TRBD1 on 5 matching bases. Germline assignment: CDR1 SGDLS and CDR2 YYNGEE. The CDR3 totals 13 residues. The V gene lost 2 bases and the J gene lost 2 bases, with 5 bases spanning the gap. The CDR3 loop is CASSVGPGNTIYF. The CDR3, as DNA: TGTGCCAGCAGCGTGGGACCTGGAAACACCATATATTTT. Using reference TRBV9 and TRBJ1-3 for the parts outside the CDR3, the full variable domain is DSGVTQTPKHLITATGQRVTLRCSPRSGDLSVYWYQQSLDQGLQFLIQYYNGEERAKGNILERFSAQQFPDLHSELNLSSLELGDSALYFCASSVGPGNTIYFGEGSWLTVV.

This clone came up a few times. The chain carries TRBV5-1 and TRBJ2-7; TRBD2 aligns across 9 bases. The germline gives CDR1 SGHRS, CDR2 YFSETQ. This CDR3 contains 17 residues. With V trimmed by 0 bases and J by 3 bases, 10 bases remained unmatched. CDR3 DNA sequence: TGCGCCAGCAGCTTGGTCTCTAGCGGGACCTCCTACTACGAGCAGTACTTC. Translating gives CASSLVSSGTSYYEQYF.